A selection of T cell receptor beta chains follows, all from one sample in a study of T cell responses to AZD1222 COVID-19 vaccine. Using immunoSEQ multiplex PCR, the repertoire was profiled, and TCRdb retains in-frame clones only, with some absent. The table lists fewer than 120,000 clones, about 88% of them singletons, with over 1.5% in the top ten. The sample here was peripheral blood, taken on day 0 of AZD1222 vaccination. The receptor source for this set is an adult in good health. The CDR3 runs from the conserved cysteine through the conserved F or W. The D gene is left open where the match is weak. Clone size is not always given. Where it is, it says once, few, many or a class for expanded clones.

clone_size: .
v_call: TRBV28
d_call: .
j_call: TRBJ1-6
cdr3_nt: TGTGCCAGCAGTTTTATGACTGCACCCCTCCACTTT
cdr3_aa: CASSFMTAPLHF

clone_size: .
v_call: TRBV7-2
d_call: TRBD1
j_call: TRBJ2-1
cdr3_nt: TGTGCCAGCACGCCAAGAGGGACAGTCCAATATAGCTCCTACAATGAGCAGTTCTTC
cdr3_aa: CASTPRGTVQYSSYNEQFF

clone_size: .
v_call: TRBV11-2
d_call: .
j_call: TRBJ2-5
cdr3_nt: TGTGCCAGCAGCCCTCCGCAGGGATTTGAGACCCAGTACTTC
cdr3_aa: CASSPPQGFETQYF

clone_size: .
v_call: TRBV11-2
d_call: TRBD1
j_call: TRBJ2-7
cdr3_nt: TGTGCCAGCAGCGCCACAGGGGTCTACGAGCAGTACTTC
cdr3_aa: CASSATGVYEQYF

clone_size: .
v_call: TRBV5-1
d_call: .
j_call: TRBJ1-1
cdr3_nt: TGCGCCAGCAGCCACCTACAAATGAACACTGAAGCTTTCTTT
cdr3_aa: CASSHLQMNTEAFF

clone_size: .
v_call: TRBV7-9
d_call: TRBD1
j_call: TRBJ1-5
cdr3_nt: TGTGCCAGCAGCGCCAACGACAGGGGGCTCAATCAGCCCCAGCATTTT
cdr3_aa: CASSANDRGLNQPQHF

clone_size: few
v_call: TRBV7-9
d_call: .
j_call: TRBJ1-2
cdr3_nt: TGTGCCAGCAGCCCTTTAGAGGGTGCATATGGCTACACCTTC
cdr3_aa: CASSPLEGAYGYTF

clone_size: .
v_call: TRBV27
d_call: TRBD2
j_call: TRBJ2-1
cdr3_nt: TGTGCCAGCAGCTCGCCGGGACTAGCGGGGGGAGGTGAGCAGTTCTTC
cdr3_aa: CASSSPGLAGGGEQFF

clone_size: .
v_call: TRBV6-1
d_call: .
j_call: TRBJ1-1
cdr3_nt: TGTGCCAGCAGTGAGATGGGGGCTCTTGAAGCTTTCTTT
cdr3_aa: CASSEMGALEAFF

clone_size: once
v_call: TRBV12-3/TRBV12-4
d_call: TRBD1
j_call: TRBJ1-1
cdr3_nt: TGTGCCAGCAGTTTAATGGGGACAGGGGTAGCTTTCTTT
cdr3_aa: CASSLMGTGVAFF

clone_size: .
v_call: TRBV2
d_call: .
j_call: TRBJ2-3
cdr3_nt: TGTGCCAGCAGGACCCCTGGGGCAGATACGCAGTATTTT
cdr3_aa: CASRTPGADTQYF

clone_size: once
v_call: TRBV7-6
d_call: TRBD1
j_call: TRBJ1-2
cdr3_nt: TGTGCCAGCAGCCCCACAAGCTATCTAGGGGGCGTCTATGGCTACACCTTC
cdr3_aa: CASSPTSYLGGVYGYTF

clone_size: .
v_call: TRBV30
d_call: TRBD1
j_call: TRBJ1-2
cdr3_nt: TGTGCCTGGAGTGTTGGGACAGCAACCTCGGATGGCTACACCTTC
cdr3_aa: CAWSVGTATSDGYTF

clone_size: .
v_call: TRBV7-9
d_call: .
j_call: TRBJ1-1
cdr3_nt: TGTGCCAGCAGCTTAGAGCGGGCAAACACTGAAGCTTTCTTT
cdr3_aa: CASSLERANTEAFF

clone_size: .
v_call: TRBV4-1
d_call: .
j_call: TRBJ2-7
cdr3_nt: TGCGCCAGCAGCCAAGAGGGTGCCAGGATAGATTACGAGCAGTACTTC
cdr3_aa: CASSQEGARIDYEQYF

clone_size: .
v_call: TRBV9
d_call: TRBD2
j_call: TRBJ2-7
cdr3_nt: TGTGCCAGCAGCGCCGGGACTAGCGGGAGCTACGAGCAGTACTTC
cdr3_aa: CASSAGTSGSYEQYF

clone_size: few
v_call: TRBV4-1
d_call: .
j_call: TRBJ1-5
cdr3_nt: TGCGCCAGCAGCTTTCAGGACAGACTTAATCAGCCCCAGCATTTT
cdr3_aa: CASSFQDRLNQPQHF

clone_size: .
v_call: TRBV30
d_call: .
j_call: TRBJ2-1
cdr3_nt: TGTGCCTGGTCTTGGGGGGCGTCCTACAATGAGCAGTTCTTC
cdr3_aa: CAWSWGASYNEQFF

clone_size: .
v_call: TRBV5-6
d_call: .
j_call: TRBJ1-1
cdr3_nt: TGTGCCAGCACCGTAATGAACACTGAAGCTTTCTTT
cdr3_aa: CASTVMNTEAFF

clone_size: .
v_call: TRBV4-1
d_call: .
j_call: TRBJ1-2
cdr3_nt: TGCGCCAGCAGCCAAGATGAAGCGGTCTATGGCTACACCTTC
cdr3_aa: CASSQDEAVYGYTF

clone_size: once
v_call: TRBV5-1
d_call: .
j_call: TRBJ1-4
cdr3_nt: TGCGCCAGCAGCTTAGGACAGAACAATGAAAAACTGTTTTTT
cdr3_aa: CASSLGQNNEKLFF

clone_size: once
v_call: TRBV19
d_call: .
j_call: TRBJ1-4
cdr3_nt: TGTGCCAGTAGTGTCCAGGGTGGTGAAAAACTGTTTTTT
cdr3_aa: CASSVQGGEKLFF

clone_size: .
v_call: TRBV5-1
d_call: .
j_call: TRBJ2-7
cdr3_nt: TGCGCCAGCAGCTTGGTCGATCTTGCCTACGAGCAGTACTTC
cdr3_aa: CASSLVDLAYEQYF

clone_size: .
v_call: TRBV6-1
d_call: .
j_call: TRBJ1-1
cdr3_nt: TGTGCCAGCCGCCCCCCATCGAACACTGAAGCTTTCTTT
cdr3_aa: CASRPPSNTEAFF

clone_size: .
v_call: TRBV24-1
d_call: .
j_call: TRBJ1-4
cdr3_nt: TGTGCCACCAGTGATTCGACTCCGGGACTCGGTGAAAAACTGTTTTTT
cdr3_aa: CATSDSTPGLGEKLFF

clone_size: .
v_call: TRBV19
d_call: TRBD1
j_call: TRBJ1-5
cdr3_nt: TGTGCCAGTAGACGGGACAGCAAAAATCAGCCCCAGCATTTT
cdr3_aa: CASRRDSKNQPQHF

clone_size: .
v_call: TRBV24-1
d_call: TRBD1
j_call: TRBJ1-1
cdr3_nt: TGTGCCAAAGGTTCCCCCGGGCGGGACAGGGGATCGGACACTGAAGCTTTCTTT
cdr3_aa: CAKGSPGRDRGSDTEAFF

clone_size: .
v_call: TRBV7-2
d_call: TRBD2
j_call: TRBJ2-3
cdr3_nt: TGTGCCAGCAGCCCGTTAGCGGGAAACACAGATACGCAGTATTTT
cdr3_aa: CASSPLAGNTDTQYF

clone_size: .
v_call: TRBV7-2
d_call: .
j_call: TRBJ2-1
cdr3_nt: TGTGCCAGCAGCTTAAAGGCTCGGGATGAGCAGTTCTTC
cdr3_aa: CASSLKARDEQFF

clone_size: .
v_call: TRBV5-1
d_call: TRBD1
j_call: TRBJ2-2
cdr3_nt: TGCGCCAGCAGCTTGTTTGCCCAGGGGGATTGGCACGGGGAGCTGTTTTTT
cdr3_aa: CASSLFAQGDWHGELFF

clone_size: .
v_call: TRBV11-2
d_call: .
j_call: TRBJ1-1
cdr3_nt: TGTGCCAGCAGCCCCCGGACACAAACTGAAGCTTTCTTT
cdr3_aa: CASSPRTQTEAFF

clone_size: .
v_call: TRBV28
d_call: .
j_call: TRBJ1-2
cdr3_nt: TGTGCCAGCAGTCTCGAAGGGTTTAGCTACACCTTC
cdr3_aa: CASSLEGFSYTF

clone_size: .
v_call: TRBV2
d_call: .
j_call: TRBJ1-1
cdr3_nt: TGTGCCAGCACCGTAGAGGGGGAGAACACTGAAGCTTTCTTT
cdr3_aa: CASTVEGENTEAFF

clone_size: .
v_call: TRBV9
d_call: .
j_call: TRBJ1-3
cdr3_nt: TGTGCCAGCAGCGCAAGAGGAAACACCATATATTTT
cdr3_aa: CASSARGNTIYF

clone_size: .
v_call: TRBV5-4
d_call: .
j_call: TRBJ2-3
cdr3_nt: TGTGCCAGCAGCTTGACAGTTAGCACAGATACGCAGTATTTT
cdr3_aa: CASSLTVSTDTQYF

clone_size: .
v_call: TRBV6-5
d_call: .
j_call: TRBJ2-1
cdr3_nt: TGTGCCAGCAAACAGACTGAAAGCTCCTACAATGAGCAGTTCTTC
cdr3_aa: CASKQTESSYNEQFF

clone_size: .
v_call: TRBV4-1
d_call: .
j_call: TRBJ2-1
cdr3_nt: TGCACCAGCAGCCGAGGATACAATGAGCAGTTCTTC
cdr3_aa: CTSSRGYNEQFF

clone_size: .
v_call: TRBV9
d_call: TRBD1
j_call: TRBJ1-6
cdr3_nt: TGTGCCAGCAGCACACCCCCAGGGGGTTCACCCCTCCACTTT
cdr3_aa: CASSTPPGGSPLHF

clone_size: .
v_call: TRBV19
d_call: .
j_call: TRBJ1-1
cdr3_nt: TGTGCCAGTAGTATTAGAAAAGGTGGGAACACTGAAGCTTTCTTT
cdr3_aa: CASSIRKGGNTEAFF

clone_size: .
v_call: TRBV27
d_call: .
j_call: TRBJ1-6
cdr3_nt: TGTGCCAGCAGGCTAACACAGGGCCCAGATAATTCACCCCTCCACTTT
cdr3_aa: CASRLTQGPDNSPLHF

clone_size: once
v_call: TRBV29-1
d_call: TRBD2
j_call: TRBJ2-1
cdr3_nt: TGCAGCGTCAACAGGGGGACTAGCGGAATACAGTTCTTC
cdr3_aa: CSVNRGTSGIQFF

clone_size: .
v_call: TRBV11-3
d_call: .
j_call: TRBJ1-5
cdr3_nt: TGTGCCAGCAGCTTAGATAGTTTGGGGGGTCAGCCCCAGCATTTT
cdr3_aa: CASSLDSLGGQPQHF

clone_size: .
v_call: TRBV18
d_call: .
j_call: TRBJ2-3
cdr3_nt: TGTGCCAGCTCCCTCGGAACAGATACGCAGTATTTT
cdr3_aa: CASSLGTDTQYF

clone_size: .
v_call: TRBV29-1
d_call: .
j_call: TRBJ1-1
cdr3_nt: TGCAGCGCTGCGCCGAGGGGGAGCCACACTGAAGCTTTCTTT
cdr3_aa: CSAAPRGSHTEAFF

clone_size: .
v_call: TRBV4-2
d_call: .
j_call: TRBJ1-2
cdr3_nt: TGTGCCAGCAGCCGGAGCCTTCGGGGGACTAACTATGGCTACACCTTC
cdr3_aa: CASSRSLRGTNYGYTF

clone_size: .
v_call: TRBV12-3/TRBV12-4
d_call: .
j_call: TRBJ1-1
cdr3_nt: TGTGCCAGCAGTTTAGCGGGGGGCACTGAAGCTTTCTTT
cdr3_aa: CASSLAGGTEAFF

clone_size: .
v_call: TRBV10-1
d_call: .
j_call: TRBJ2-1
cdr3_nt: TGCGCCAGCAGTGGATCGGGTTTAGGGGCCGGAGACAATGAGCAGTTCTTC
cdr3_aa: CASSGSGLGAGDNEQFF

clone_size: .
v_call: TRBV11-2
d_call: .
j_call: TRBJ2-7
cdr3_nt: TGTGCCAGCGGGCAGGGCCTCTCCTACGAGCAGTACTTC
cdr3_aa: CASGQGLSYEQYF

clone_size: .
v_call: TRBV18
d_call: .
j_call: TRBJ1-1
cdr3_nt: TGTGCCAGCTCAACCCAGAAGGACACTGAAGCTTTCTTT
cdr3_aa: CASSTQKDTEAFF

clone_size: .
v_call: TRBV3-1/TRBV3-2
d_call: .
j_call: TRBJ1-6
cdr3_nt: TGTGCCAGCAGCCGGGACATCTTGAATTCACCCCTCCACTTT
cdr3_aa: CASSRDILNSPLHF

clone_size: .
v_call: TRBV5-1
d_call: .
j_call: TRBJ1-2
cdr3_nt: TGCGCCAGCAGCCCATTACAGGGCTCGTACTATGGCTACACCTTC
cdr3_aa: CASSPLQGSYYGYTF

clone_size: .
v_call: TRBV3-1/TRBV3-2
d_call: .
j_call: TRBJ1-2
cdr3_nt: TGTGCCAGCAGCCAAGATCGAGGGGGGAATGGCTACACCTTC
cdr3_aa: CASSQDRGGNGYTF

clone_size: .
v_call: TRBV19
d_call: TRBD1
j_call: TRBJ1-1
cdr3_nt: TGTGCCAGTAGCCGAGGGGACAGTACTGAAGCTTTCTTT
cdr3_aa: CASSRGDSTEAFF

clone_size: .
v_call: TRBV6-5
d_call: .
j_call: TRBJ2-1
cdr3_nt: TGTGCCAGCAGCCCAAACAATGAGCAGTTCTTC
cdr3_aa: CASSPNNEQFF

clone_size: .
v_call: TRBV27
d_call: .
j_call: TRBJ2-1
cdr3_nt: TGTGCCAGCAGCTCCACCCCTACGCCTAACAATGAGCAGTTCTTC
cdr3_aa: CASSSTPTPNNEQFF